This T cell receptor beta chain was sequenced during a study of CD8 T cells in Susac syndrome (dated by TCRdb to between 2019 and 2020). In the study overall: The study used repertoire sequencing to test whether antigen drove CD8+ T cell activation and differentiation in Susac syndrome. What the study reported, not specific to this receptor: The number of individuals in the TCR sequencing and HLA analysis was recognized as being relatively small.

High-throughput TCR beta sequencing profiled peripheral blood CD8+ and CD4+ T cells from healthy donors, Susac syndrome patients and multiple sclerosis patients. Healthy donors were age- and sex-matched controls. Bulk CD8+ and CD4+ T cells were purified by magnetic negative isolation, whereas CD8+ TEMRA cells were enriched by FACS. Blood was collected in EDTA tubes and processed within 24 hours, with PBMCs isolated through density gradient centrifugation. PBMCs destined for TCR sequencing were cryopreserved in liquid nitrogen and later thawed in a 37 °C water bath. The sorted or isolated CD4+, CD8+ and CD8+ TEMRA cells reached a purity of at least 90%. RNA was extracted using the RNeasy kit, and roughly 0.5 to 1 microgram was reverse transcribed with random hexamers. The immunoSEQ multiplex PCR assay, covering 54 Vbeta and 13 Jbeta segments, was used to amplify TCR beta CDR3 regions. PCR amplification bias was corrected by using a synthetic template baseline for primer optimization and computational correction. In the source study's methods: Reads were annotated to V, D and J genes per IMGT and analyzed with immunoSEQ Analyzer, keeping only productive sequences. Clonality was calculated as one minus the Shannon entropy normalized by log2 of the number of productive unique sequences. Public and private clones were assessed among the 100 most prevalent clones of each patient and control. Clones were defined as Susac-specific if absent from the healthy and MS cohorts, from 1052 published viral clones and from other ImmuneACCESS disease sequences. TCRdb ran its own pipeline on the public reads, namely fastp trimming at Q25 and MiXCR clone calling, and kept in-frame beta chains. When rows share a CDR3 protein, they turn into one entry using the most common DNA and genes. None of the V and J calls come from the authors' own analysis; TCRdb made them. The sample table lists about 130,000 distinct CDR3 sequences, around 96% of them with a count of one. The ten largest clones represent roughly 0.11% of the sample.

V was cut back by 3 bases and J by 1 base, leaving a gap of 16 bases between them. Via the germline V gene, CDR1 is SGHRS and CDR2 YFSETQ. The CDR3 runs 17 amino acids, cysteine and phenylalanine included. Just the 51-base CDR3 DNA is kept, in frame starting at base 1. On this clonotype: What antigen it recognizes has not been identified. No base-level quality is on record; no much larger clone is a single base apart.

The rearrangement joined TRBV5-1 to TRBJ2-2; 6 matching bases give a weak D call of TRBD2. The clonotype was recovered from a human donor in good health. Sequencing was done on a sample of CD4+ T cells from PBMCs. The nucleotide sequence is given as TGCGCCAGCAGCTACACCGGGAGAGTAGGGAACACCGGGGAGCTGTTTTTT. It codes for CASSYTGRVGNTGELFF.